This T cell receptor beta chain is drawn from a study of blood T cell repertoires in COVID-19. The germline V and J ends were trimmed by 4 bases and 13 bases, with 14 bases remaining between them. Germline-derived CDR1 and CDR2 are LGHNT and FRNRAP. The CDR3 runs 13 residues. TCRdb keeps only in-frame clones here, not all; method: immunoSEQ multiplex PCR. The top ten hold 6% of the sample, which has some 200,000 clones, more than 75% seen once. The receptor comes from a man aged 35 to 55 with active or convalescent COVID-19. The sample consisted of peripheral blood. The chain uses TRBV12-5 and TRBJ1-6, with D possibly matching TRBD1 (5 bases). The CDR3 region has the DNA TGTGCTAGTGGTTCGGCGGGGCCTGGGCCCCTCCACTTT. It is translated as CASGSAGPGPLHF.